This T cell receptor (beta chain) appears in the sequencing data of a study of response to subunit inactivated influenza vaccine. Germline lookup yields CDR1 LGHNA and CDR2 YSLEER. The CDR3 contains 16 residues. The ends lost 0 bases at V and 4 bases at J; junction bases unmatched: 6. TCRdb reprocessed the RT-PCR reads with MiXCR, giving one entry per CDR3 protein. The profile shows just under 550,000 distinct CDR3 sequences, under 30% of them singletons. The sample was also reused in another study, on T cells expressing NK-cell markers. That source reports: UMIs accompanied the 5'RACE template switching by which TCR beta cDNA was made.

The TCR originated in a man aged 50 to 59 who received an inactivated influenza vaccine. The V call is TRBV4-3, the J call TRBJ2-1; TRBD1 matches at 7 bases. Material: CD4+ T cells sorted from PBMCs, obtained approximately 13 days after vaccination. The CDR3 spells CASSQDGTVHYNEQFF. The CDR3 nucleotides read TGCGCCAGCAGCCAAGATGGGACAGTCCATTACAATGAGCAGTTCTTC.